The 21 T cell receptor beta chains reported below all come from one sample, sequenced in a study of blood T cell repertoires in COVID-19. Using immunoSEQ multiplex PCR, the repertoire was profiled, and TCRdb retains in-frame clones only, with some absent. The sample yields 80,000 to 100,000 clones, around 90% seen once. The sequencing input was peripheral blood. The receptor source for this set is a human donor with active COVID-19. The donor label of this sample is uncertain.

The chain has TRBV11-2 and TRBJ1-2, with D maybe TRBD1 (6 bases). V was trimmed by 5 bases and J by 8 bases, leaving 15 bases between them. From germline, CDR1 is SGHAT and CDR2 FQNNGV. The CDR3 is 13 amino acids. The CDR3 loop is CASSPVTGNGYTF. CDR3 bases: TGTGCCAGCAGCCCCGTAACAGGGAACGGCTACACCTTC.

The chain employs TRBV10-1 and TRBJ2-3; D is ambiguous. Trimming took off 3 bases at V and 6 bases at J, with 10 bases between the two ends. The germline CDR1 and CDR2 sequences are WNHNN and SYGVQD (reference sequence). There are 13 residues in the CDR3. The CDR3 DNA sequence: TGCGCCAGCAGTGAACCCTCGGTGGATACGCAGTATTTT. This codes for CASSEPSVDTQYF.

This rearrangement joins TRBV28 to TRBJ1-6; 8 nucleotides line up with TRBD1. The CDR3 loop spans 15 amino acids. Germline values: CDR1 MDHEN, CDR2 SYDVKM. Trimming removed 6 bases from V and 7 bases from J; junction bases left unmatched: 8. For the CDR3, the DNA is TGTGCCAGCAGCCCGGGACAGGACTGGAATTCACCCCTCCACTTT. Its protein product is CASSPGQDWNSPLHF.

This clone was picked up one time. V is TRBV5-5 and J is TRBJ2-7; perhaps TRBD1 as D (6 bases). The germline V and J ends were trimmed by 3 bases and 1 base, with 14 bases remaining between them. The CDR3 runs to 15 residues. Germline-derived CDR1 and CDR2 are SGHKS and YYEKEE (reference sequence). CDR3 nucleotide sequence: TGTGCCAGCAGCTGGGCCGGGACACATTCCTACGAGCAGTACTTC. This sequence encodes CASSWAGTHSYEQYF.

The rearrangement links TRBV2 to TRBJ1-4; TRBD1 agrees at 7 bases. V dropped 0 bases and J dropped 7; count of bases not matched to a gene: 5. CDR1 is SNHLY and CDR2 is FYNNEI in the germline V gene. The CDR3 totals 15 residues. As DNA, the CDR3 is TGTGCCAGCAGTGAAGCAGAGGGGGCGGTTGAAAAACTGTTTTTT. Translation gives CASSEAEGAVEKLFF. Variable domain in full (rest from reference TRBV2 and TRBJ1-4): EPEVTQTPSHQVTQMGQEVILRCVPISNHLYFYWYRQILGQKVEFLVSFYNNEISEKSEIFDDQFSVERPDGSNFTLKIRSTKLEDSAMYFCASSEAEGAVEKLFFGSGTQLSVL.

The chain is built from TRBV5-4 and TRBJ1-4; 9 bases are shared with TRBD1. This CDR3 has 14 residues. Germline CDR1 SGHNT, CDR2 YYREEE (reference sequence). With 4 bases clipped from V and 8 bases from J, the junction kept 6 bases outside the gene matches. CDR3 amino acids: CASSPGQGREKLFF. CDR3 sequence (DNA): TGTGCCAGCAGCCCGGGACAGGGTCGGGAAAAACTGTTTTTT.

In its sample, this clone was seen once. V gene TRBV6-6 combines with J gene TRBJ2-2; 10 bases match TRBD1. Looked up from germline, CDR1 is MNHNY and CDR2 is SVGAGI (reference sequence). V gave up 6 bases and J gave up 5 bases; unmatched junction bases: 6. The CDR3 spans 15 residues. The CDR3, as DNA: TGTGCCAGCAGCCGCGGGACAGGGGAGACCGGGGAGCTGTTTTTT. Translating gives CASSRGTGETGELFF.

V is TRBV29-1 and J is TRBJ1-3, with TRBD1 as a possible D gene (6 bases). This CDR3 spans 13 amino acids. Trimming left V 6 bases short and J 4 bases short, with 13 bases between. Germline CDR1 SQVTM, CDR2 ANQGSEA. The DNA of the CDR3 is TGCAGCGTCAGCGAGGGGACAGGAAACACCATATATTTT. This translates into CSVSEGTGNTIYF.

The chain has TRBV6-2 or TRBV6-3 and TRBJ2-7; D remains unclear. V lost 5 bases and J lost 3, with 8 bases in between. Looked up from germline, CDR1 is MNHEY and CDR2 is SVGEGT. The CDR3 spans 12 residues. The CDR3 nucleotides read TGTGCCAGCAGTCGTGGAGTCTACGAGCAGTACTTC. Translating gives CASSRGVYEQYF.

CDR3 region: CASSLAAAGTQYF. The DNA of the CDR3 is TGTGCCAGCAGCTTGGCGGCAGCCGGGACCCAGTACTTC. The chain uses TRBV7-2 and TRBJ2-5; D remains unclear. V lost 3 bases, J lost 7 bases, and 12 bases lay in between. From germline, CDR1 is SGHTA and CDR2 FQGNSA. CDR3 length equals 13 residues.

The V gene is TRBV4-3, the J gene TRBJ2-2; 7 nucleotides line up with TRBD1. From germline, CDR1 is LGHNA and CDR2 YSLEER. This CDR3 spans 17 amino acids. V dropped 0 bases and J dropped 6; count of bases not matched to a gene: 10. CDR3 DNA: TGCGCCAGCAGCCAAGATTTGGAAAGACAGGGCCCCGGGGAGCTGTTTTTT. Translated, it gives CASSQDLERQGPGELFF.

The rearrangement links TRBV4-1 to TRBJ1-1, with 9 nucleotides matching TRBD1. Germline CDR1 is MGHRA and CDR2 is YSYEKL. Unmatched junction bases numbered 10, after V lost 1 base and J lost 1 base. CDR3 length equals 18 residues. The CDR3 DNA reads TGCGCCAGCAGCCAAGCAGGGACAGGGAGGAAAGGGAACACTGAAGCTTTCTTT. Its protein product is CASSQAGTGRKGNTEAFF.

This sequence joins TRBV19 and TRBJ1-2; D is perhaps TRBD1 (6 bases). CDR3 length equals 10 residues. The germline gives CDR1 LNHDA, CDR2 SQIVND (reference sequence). The CDR3 sequence: CAAGDYGYTF. The CDR3 DNA sequence: TGTGCAGCAGGGGACTATGGCTACACCTTC.

J is TRBJ2-3 and V is TRBV7-6, with TRBD2 identical over 10 bases. After removal of 4 bases from V and 6 bases from J, the junction contained 10 bases not matched to a gene. The CDR3 spans 16 residues. Germline V gives CDR1 SGHVS, CDR2 FNYEAQ. The CDR3 sequence: CASSSIPSGGPDTQYF. The CDR3 region has the DNA TGTGCCAGCAGCTCCATCCCTAGCGGGGGACCTGATACGCAGTATTTT.

The chain links TRBV9 to TRBJ2-1; 10 nucleotides match TRBD1. The J segment lost 8 bases and the V segment lost 2 bases, leaving 7 bases of the junction unmatched. This CDR3 contains 15 residues. From germline, CDR1 is SGDLS and CDR2 YYNGEE. CDR3 bases: TGTGCCAGCAGCGTGCCGGGACAGGGGTTTGATGAGCAGTTCTTC. This codes for CASSVPGQGFDEQFF.

The chain recombines TRBV11-2 with TRBJ2-5; D not resolved. Between the trimmed V and J ends, which lost 3 bases and 4 bases, there was a span of 12 bases. This CDR3 has 14 residues. Per the germline V gene, CDR1 is SGHAT and CDR2 is FQNNGV. The CDR3 loop is CASSFNRVAETQYF. CDR3 sequence (DNA): TGTGCCAGCAGCTTTAATCGGGTTGCAGAGACCCAGTACTTC. Supplemented by reference TRBV11-2 and TRBJ2-5, the full variable domain reads EAGVAQSPRYKIIEKRQSVAFWCNPISGHATLYWYQQILGQGPKLLIQFQNNGVVDDSQLPKDRFSAERLKGVDSTLKIQPAKLEDSAVYLCASSFNRVAETQYFGPGTRLLVL.

The rearrangement links TRBV28 to TRBJ1-3; a weak D match, TRBD1 (5 bases). From germline, CDR1 is MDHEN and CDR2 SYDVKM. Trimming cost V 4 bases and J 4 bases, with 11 bases left between them. This CDR3 comprises 14 residues. CDR3 sequence: CASSYPAGGNTIYF. DNA of the CDR3: TGTGCCAGCAGTTATCCGGCAGGGGGAAACACCATATATTTT.

The rearrangement uses TRBV4-2 and TRBJ1-3; D is uncertain. Trimming removed 7 bases at V and 2 bases at J, with 9 bases between. This CDR3 contains 13 residues. Looked up from germline, CDR1 is LGHNA and CDR2 is YNFKEQ. CDR3 in DNA: TGTGCCAGCACCTCCGACACTGGAAACACCATATATTTT. Protein product: CASTSDTGNTIYF.

The DNA of the CDR3 is TGTGCCAGCAGTTTAGACGGGACAGGGAGTGAAAAACTGTTTTTT. Translated: CASSLDGTGSEKLFF. The J gene is TRBJ1-4, the V gene TRBV28; 9 nucleotides agree with TRBD1. With 2 bases clipped from V and 7 bases from J, the junction kept 5 bases outside the gene matches. The CDR3 has 15 residues. The germline CDR1 and CDR2 sequences are MDHEN and SYDVKM. The full variable domain, with the rest looked up from reference TRBV28 and TRBJ1-4, is DVKVTQSSRYLVKRTGEKVFLECVQDMDHENMFWYRQDPGLGLRLIYFSYDVKMKEKGDIPEGYSVSREKKERFSLILESASTNQTSMYLCASSLDGTGSEKLFFGSGTQLSVL.

V usage is TRBV6-5 and J usage is TRBJ1-2; 8 bases match TRBD1. The germline V gene encodes CDR1 MNHEY and CDR2 SVGAGI. This CDR3 comprises 15 residues. V trimming: 2 bases; J trimming: 4 bases; junction bases outside the gene matches: 6. CDR3 sequence reads: CASSYIYRGSYGYTF. The DNA of the CDR3 is TGTGCCAGCAGTTACATCTACAGGGGGAGCTATGGCTACACCTTC.

The V and J genes are TRBV5-1 and TRBJ2-5, with 8 bases lining up with TRBD1. J was trimmed by 4 bases and V by 4 bases; bases with no gene match: 18. This CDR3 spans 18 amino acids. Germline-derived CDR1 and CDR2 are SGHRS and YFSETQ. The DNA of the CDR3 is TGCGCCAGCAGCCAACGACCGCTGACAGGGGTGGTAGGAGAGACCCAGTACTTC. As protein: CASSQRPLTGVVGETQYF.